Following are 19 T cell receptor beta chains from one sample sequenced in a study of blood T cell repertoires in COVID-19. Here immunoSEQ multiplex PCR was the method, and the copy in TCRdb shows in-frame clones only, minus some. The top ten hold roughly 4% of the sample, which has a few hundred thousand clones, roughly 85% seen once. The sequenced sample consisted of PBMCs or T cells enriched from blood (not recorded which). These TCRs come from a woman aged 25 to 39 who had recovered from COVID-19.

The chain employs TRBV6-4 and TRBJ2-4; TRBD2 is a possible D gene (6 bases). Trimming removed 6 bases from V and 0 bases from J, with 12 bases in between. Per germline, CDR1 MRHNA and CDR2 SNTAGT. The CDR3 has 15 amino acids. The CDR3: CASRREGLAKNIQYF. The CDR3 region has the DNA TGTGCCAGCAGGAGAGAGGGACTAGCCAAAAACATTCAGTACTTC.

The rearrangement joins TRBV7-2 to TRBJ2-5; TRBD2 matches 12 bases. V was clipped by 2 bases and J by 2 bases; unmatched bases: 3. Germline V CDR1 and CDR2: SGHTA, FQGNSA. The CDR3 totals 16 residues. CDR3 DNA sequence: TGTGCCAGCAGCTTATCACTAGCGGGGGGTCAAGAGACCCAGTACTTC. This encodes CASSLSLAGGQETQYF.

The genes are TRBV15 and TRBJ2-6; TRBD1 matches 8 bases. This CDR3 spans 19 amino acids. Germline lookup yields CDR1 LNHNV and CDR2 YYDKDF (reference sequence). V was pared by 3 bases and J by 0 bases, with 10 bases of the junction left unmatched. The CDR3 protein is CATSRKPGQARSGANVLTF. The CDR3 region has the DNA TGTGCCACCAGCAGGAAACCGGGACAGGCCCGCTCTGGGGCCAACGTCCTGACTTTC.

The V call is TRBV7-9, the J call TRBJ2-7; D is undetermined. Trimming removed 3 bases at V and 3 bases at J, with 6 bases between. The CDR3 loop spans 12 amino acids. Germline loops: CDR1 SEHNR, CDR2 FQNEAQ (reference sequence). CDR3 coding DNA: TGTGCCAGCAGCTTCCTACGCTACGAGCAGTACTTC. It codes for CASSFLRYEQYF. Full variable domain (missing parts from reference TRBV7-9 and TRBJ2-7): DTGVSQNPRHKITKRGQNVTFRCDPISEHNRLYWYRQTLGQGPEFLTYFQNEAQLEKSRLLSDRFSAERPKGSFSTLEIQRTEQGDSAMYLCASSFLRYEQYFGPGTRLTVT.

The J gene is TRBJ2-7, the V gene TRBV2; tentatively, D is TRBD1 (6 bases). The CDR3 length is 15 residues. V was trimmed by 8 bases and J by 1 base, leaving 18 bases between them. Germline lookup yields CDR1 SNHLY and CDR2 FYNNEI. Here the CDR3 DNA reads TGTGCCAGCCCCCCTGAGGAGACAGGTTCCTACGAGCAGTACTTC. It yields the protein CASPPEETGSYEQYF.

In this sample, this clone turned up once. The chain carries TRBV27 and TRBJ2-7; TRBD2 matches at 7 bases. The germline CDR1 and CDR2 sequences are MNHEY and SMNVEV (reference sequence). Losses at the gene ends were 6 bases for V and 1 base for J; bases not matched to a gene: 9. This CDR3 region has 15 residues. CDR3 region: CASRNGRTGSYEQYF. The CDR3 region has the DNA TGTGCCAGCAGAAACGGGAGGACCGGGTCCTACGAGCAGTACTTC.

This clone was picked up one time. V is TRBV6-5 and J is TRBJ2-7, with D perhaps matching TRBD1 (6 bases). From germline, CDR1 is MNHEY and CDR2 SVGAGI. The CDR3 loop spans 13 amino acids. The V end lost 10 bases, the J end lost 2 bases, and 15 bases lay between the germline ends. CDR3 sequence: CAMATGQTYEQYF. The CDR3 nucleotides are TGTGCCATGGCGACCGGACAGACCTACGAGCAGTACTTC.

Here the CDR3 reads CASKPTWGRANYGYTF. DNA of the CDR3: TGCGCCAGCAAACCGACCTGGGGCAGGGCAAACTATGGCTACACCTTC. The gene calls are TRBV5-1 and TRBJ1-2; D may be TRBD1 (5 bases). Trimming took 6 bases from V and 2 from J, leaving 20 bases between them. Germline V lookup: CDR1 SGHRS, CDR2 YFSETQ. This CDR3 comprises 16 residues.

The chain couples TRBV2 to TRBJ1-5; the D gene is possibly TRBD1 (6 bases). V lost 6 bases and J 7 bases, leaving 16 bases between the germline ends. CDR1 is SNHLY and CDR2 is FYNNEI in the germline V gene. The CDR3 spans 14 residues. CDR3 sequence reads: CASRWSQGDQPQHF. CDR3 sequence (DNA): TGTGCCAGCAGATGGTCACAGGGAGACCAGCCCCAGCATTTT.

Comment on this clone: One end of the junction fails to match germline, which may point to a read error. V and J are TRBV6-5 and TRBJ2-4, with 7 bases lining up with TRBD1. This CDR3 is built from 14 residues. From germline, CDR1 is MNHEY and CDR2 SVGAGI. In nucleotides, the CDR3 is TGTGCCTCGAACACCGGGACAGCTAAAAGCATTCAGTACTTC. Translation: CASNTGTAKSIQYF.

The chain couples TRBV28 to TRBJ2-7; 11 bases fit TRBD2. V was pared by 6 bases and J by 0 bases, with 7 bases of the junction left unmatched. CDR3 length equals 16 residues. Per the germline V gene, CDR1 is MDHEN and CDR2 is SYDVKM. CDR3 region: CASSLPLAGGSYEQYF. CDR3 coding DNA: TGTGCCAGCAGCCTACCGCTAGCGGGAGGCTCCTACGAGCAGTACTTC.

The J gene is TRBJ1-1, the V gene TRBV19; no definite D call. Germline assignment: CDR1 LNHDA and CDR2 SQIVND (reference sequence). Between the trimmed V and J ends, which lost 6 bases and 4 bases, there was a span of 9 bases. This CDR3 comprises 12 residues. CDR3 loop: CASSSGLTEAFF. CDR3 coding DNA: TGTGCCAGTAGCAGCGGACTCACTGAAGCTTTCTTT.

The chain is built from TRBV6-1 and TRBJ1-1; 7 bases align to TRBD1. V gave up 1 base and J gave up 9 bases; unmatched junction bases: 8. The CDR3 runs 14 residues. Germline lookup yields CDR1 MNHNS and CDR2 SASEGT. In nucleotides, the CDR3 is TGTGCCAGCAGTGAAGGGACAGGCCTGCTCAAAGCTTTCTTT. Translation gives CASSEGTGLLKAFF.

The DNA for the CDR3 is TGTGCCAGCAGCTTAGGAGAGCGGGGGAGCGCGGATACGCAGTATTTT. Its protein is CASSLGERGSADTQYF. This chain links TRBV7-9 with TRBJ2-3, with 8 nucleotides matching TRBD2. CDR1 and CDR2 (germline): SEHNR, FQNEAQ (reference sequence). CDR3 size: 16 residues. With 1 base clipped from V and 6 bases from J, the junction kept 9 bases outside the gene matches.

The V call is TRBV5-1, the J call TRBJ2-7; 9 positions agree with TRBD1. This CDR3 spans 14 amino acids. V shed 5 bases and J 3 bases; nucleotides not matched to a gene: 6. CDR1 is SGHRS, CDR2 YFSETQ, per germline. DNA for the CDR3: TGCGCCAGCAGTAACAGGGGGCCACACTACGAGCAGTACTTC. This gives the protein CASSNRGPHYEQYF.

This clone was seen a few times. This chain connects TRBV5-6 to TRBJ1-1, with a possible D match to TRBD1 (6 bases). CDR1 is SGHDT and CDR2 is YYEEEE in the germline V gene. With 5 bases removed from V and 0 bases from J, the gap between germline ends came to 14 bases. CDR3 length: 15 amino acids. The CDR3 coding sequence is TGTGCCAGCAGGGGAACCGGGACAATGAACACTGAAGCTTTCTTT. Its protein is CASRGTGTMNTEAFF.

As to this clone: One end of the junction does not line up with germline, which may come from a read error. The rearrangement joins TRBV30 to TRBJ1-1, with D maybe TRBD1 (6 bases). Germline lookup yields CDR1 GTSNPN and CDR2 SVGIG (reference sequence). The CDR3 totals 10 residues. The CDR3 DNA is TGTGCCTGGAGTGATTCAGGGGCCTCCTTT. It yields the protein CAWSDSGASF.

The chain uses TRBV5-1 and TRBJ1-3; no reliable D call. This CDR3 spans 15 amino acids. The ends were cut back, 5 bases at V and 0 bases at J, with 12 bases in the middle. Germline lookup yields CDR1 SGHRS and CDR2 YFSETQ. This CDR3 reads CASRESGISGNTIYF. CDR3 nucleotides: TGCGCCAGCAGAGAATCGGGTATCTCTGGAAACACCATATATTTT.

The chain carries TRBV3-1 (or the pseudogene TRBV3-2) and TRBJ2-1, with 9 bases lining up with TRBD2. The CDR3 covers 15 residues. Losses at the gene ends were 6 bases for V and 9 bases for J; bases not matched to a gene: 12. Germline V CDR1 and CDR2: LGHDT, YNNKEL (reference sequence). CDR3 protein: CASSPRAGGDAEQFF. The CDR3 DNA reads as TGTGCCAGCAGTCCCCGGGCGGGAGGGGACGCTGAGCAGTTCTTC.